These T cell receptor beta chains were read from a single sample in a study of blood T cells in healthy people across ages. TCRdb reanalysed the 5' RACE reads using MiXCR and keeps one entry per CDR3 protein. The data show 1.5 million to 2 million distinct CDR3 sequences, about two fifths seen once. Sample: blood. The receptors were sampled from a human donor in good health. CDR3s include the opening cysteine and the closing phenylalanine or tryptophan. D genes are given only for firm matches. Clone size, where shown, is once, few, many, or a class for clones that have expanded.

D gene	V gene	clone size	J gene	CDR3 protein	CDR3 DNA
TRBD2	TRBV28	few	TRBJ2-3	CASSFPLLLAGGGTDTQYF	TGTGCCAGCAGTTTCCCCCTACTTCTAGCGGGGGGAGGCACAGATACGCAGTATTTT
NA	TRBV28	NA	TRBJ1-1	CASIIEGGVTEAFF	TGTGCCAGCATCATAGAAGGGGGGGTCACTGAAGCTTTCTTT
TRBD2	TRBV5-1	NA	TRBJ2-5	CASSLTTSGGAETQYF	TGCGCCAGCAGCTTGACGACTAGCGGGGGGGCGGAGACCCAGTACTTC
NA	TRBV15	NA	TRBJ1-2	CATNRDRQRIFYGYTF	TGTGCCACCAACAGAGATCGACAGAGGATCTTCTATGGCTACACCTTC
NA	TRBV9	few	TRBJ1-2	CASSVIPGSYGYTF	TGTGCCAGCAGCGTAATCCCGGGTTCCTATGGCTACACCTTC
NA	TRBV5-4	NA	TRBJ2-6	CASSLDMLGSGANVLAF	TGTGCCAGCAGCTTGGACATGTTAGGCTCTGGGGCCAACGTCCTGGCTTTC
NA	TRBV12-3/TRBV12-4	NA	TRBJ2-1	CAGSLNVKINEQFF	TGTGCCGGCAGTTTAAATGTAAAAATAAATGAGCAGTTCTTC
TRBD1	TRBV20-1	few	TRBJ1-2	CSARDLLDREGWSYGYTF	TGCAGTGCTAGAGATCTTTTGGACAGGGAGGGCTGGAGCTATGGCTACACCTTC
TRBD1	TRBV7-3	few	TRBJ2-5	CASSLTGRGGPQQETQYF	TGTGCCAGCAGCTTAACGGGGCGAGGGGGCCCCCAGCAAGAGACCCAGTACTTC
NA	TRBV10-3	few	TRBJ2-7	CAIRPLQGSEQYF	TGTGCCATCAGGCCGCTTCAGGGGAGCGAGCAGTACTTC
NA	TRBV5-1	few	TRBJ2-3	CAAQLAGAHRTDTQYF	TGCGCCGCACAGTTGGCAGGGGCCCACCGAACAGATACGCAGTATTTT
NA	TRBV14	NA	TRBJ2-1	CASSQGVGGERFF	TGTGCCAGCAGCCAAGGCGTCGGTGGAGAAAGGTTCTTC
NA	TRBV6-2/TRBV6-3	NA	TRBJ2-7	CASRRIESSYEQYF	TGTGCCAGCAGGAGGATCGAGAGCTCCTACGAGCAGTACTTC
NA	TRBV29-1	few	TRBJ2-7	CSVGGELYEQYF	TGCAGCGTTGGCGGGGAGCTCTACGAGCAGTACTTC
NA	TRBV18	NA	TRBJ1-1	CASSMTDSNTEAFF	TGTGCCAGCTCAATGACGGACAGCAACACTGAAGCTTTCTTT
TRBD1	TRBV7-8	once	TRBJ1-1	CASSLKFDRGKVTIMNTEAFF	TGTGCCAGCAGCTTAAAATTTGACAGGGGCAAGGTAACTATCATGAACACTGAAGCTTTCTTT
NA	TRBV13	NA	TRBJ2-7	CASSSPELPYEQYF	TGTGCCAGCAGCTCCCCGGAACTACCTTACGAGCAGTACTTC
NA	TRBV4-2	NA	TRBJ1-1	CASSQEDSNTEAFF	TGTGCCAGCAGCCAGGAGGACAGTAACACTGAAGCTTTCTTT
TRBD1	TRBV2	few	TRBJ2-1	CASSNPGQGSQDEQFF	TGTGCCAGCTCTAACCCAGGACAGGGATCTCAGGATGAGCAGTTCTTC
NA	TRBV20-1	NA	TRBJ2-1	CSASGAGGSYNEQFF	TGCAGTGCTAGCGGGGCCGGCGGATCCTACAATGAGCAGTTCTTC
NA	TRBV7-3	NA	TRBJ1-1	CACSLAGETEAFF	TGTGCCTGCAGCTTAGCAGGCGAAACTGAAGCTTTCTTT
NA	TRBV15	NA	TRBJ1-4	CATSSTGLDNEKLFF	TGTGCCACCAGCAGTACAGGGTTAGACAATGAAAAACTGTTTTTT
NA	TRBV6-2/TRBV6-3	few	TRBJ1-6	CASSQIQENSPLHF	TGTGCCAGCAGCCAAATACAGGAGAATTCACCCCTCCACTTT
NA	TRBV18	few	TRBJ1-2	CASSPVAQAPNYGYTF	TGTGCCAGCTCACCGGTGGCACAGGCTCCTAACTATGGCTACACCTTC
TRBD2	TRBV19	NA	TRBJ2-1	CASRELAGVNEQFF	TGTGCCAGTAGGGAGCTAGCGGGGGTAAATGAGCAGTTCTTC
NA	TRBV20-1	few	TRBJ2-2	CSAPLVANTGELFF	TGCAGTGCCCCTCTAGTTGCGAACACCGGGGAGCTGTTTTTT
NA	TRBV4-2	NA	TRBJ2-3	CASSARDGTDTQYF	TGTGCCAGCAGCGCCAGGGACGGCACAGATACGCAGTATTTT
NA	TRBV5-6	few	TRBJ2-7	CASTFGTGGYEQYF	TGTGCCAGCACCTTCGGGACTGGGGGTTACGAGCAGTACTTC
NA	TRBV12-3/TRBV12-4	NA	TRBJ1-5	CAGSFGVLGNQPQHF	TGTGCCGGCAGTTTCGGGGTTTTGGGCAATCAGCCCCAGCATTTT
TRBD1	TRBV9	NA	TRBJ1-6	CASSEPGQGFSPLHF	TGTGCCAGCAGCGAACCGGGACAGGGGTTTTCACCCCTCCACTTT
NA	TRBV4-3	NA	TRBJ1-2	CASSHLPGANYGYTF	TGCGCCAGCAGCCATCTGCCCGGTGCGAACTATGGCTACACCTTC
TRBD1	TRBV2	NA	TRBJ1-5	CASSSDRGRNQPQHF	TGTGCCAGCAGTTCCGACAGGGGACGCAATCAGCCCCAGCATTTT
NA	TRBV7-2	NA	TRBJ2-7	CASSLESVIRNYEQYF	TGTGCCAGCAGCTTAGAATCGGTTATTCGGAACTACGAGCAGTACTTC
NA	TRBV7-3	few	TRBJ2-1	CASSPVGLKGNEQFF	TGTGCCAGCAGCCCAGTAGGCCTCAAAGGAAATGAGCAGTTCTTC
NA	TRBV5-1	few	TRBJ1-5	CASSLSAGSQPQHF	TGCGCCAGCAGCTTAAGCGCAGGGAGTCAGCCCCAGCATTTT
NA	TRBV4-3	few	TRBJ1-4	CASSQDYGQTRLFF	TGCGCCAGCAGCCAAGATTACGGACAAACTAGACTGTTTTTT
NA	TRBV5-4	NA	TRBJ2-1	CASSKPSAHYNEQFF	TGTGCCAGCAGCAAACCTAGCGCTCACTACAATGAGCAGTTCTTC
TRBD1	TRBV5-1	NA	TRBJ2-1	CAGSFRTGTNEQFF	TGCGCCGGCAGCTTCCGGACAGGGACCAATGAGCAGTTCTTC
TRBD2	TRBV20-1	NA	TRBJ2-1	CSARDGLVEETQFF	TGCAGTGCTAGAGATGGACTAGTAGAGGAGACCCAGTTCTTC
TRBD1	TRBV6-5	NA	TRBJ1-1	CASSTYRGPEAFF	TGTGCCAGCAGTACCTACAGGGGGCCTGAAGCTTTCTTT
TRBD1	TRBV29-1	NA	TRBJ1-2	CSVVGSPGTANYGYTF	TGCAGCGTTGTGGGCTCTCCCGGGACAGCCAACTATGGCTACACCTTC
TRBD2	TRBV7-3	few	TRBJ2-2	CASSPRGLASTGELFF	TGTGCCAGCAGCCCACGAGGACTAGCGAGCACCGGGGAGCTGTTTTTT